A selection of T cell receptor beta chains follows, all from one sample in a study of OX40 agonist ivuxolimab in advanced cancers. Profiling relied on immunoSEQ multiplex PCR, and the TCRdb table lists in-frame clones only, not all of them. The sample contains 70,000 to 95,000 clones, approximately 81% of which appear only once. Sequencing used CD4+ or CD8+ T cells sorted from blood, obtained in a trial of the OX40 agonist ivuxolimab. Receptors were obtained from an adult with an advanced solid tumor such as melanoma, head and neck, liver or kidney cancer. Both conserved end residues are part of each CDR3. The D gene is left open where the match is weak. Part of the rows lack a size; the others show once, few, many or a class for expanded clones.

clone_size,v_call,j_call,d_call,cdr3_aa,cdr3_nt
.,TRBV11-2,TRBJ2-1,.,CASSLARGAYNEQFF,TGTGCCAGCAGCTTAGCGCGGGGAGCCTACAATGAGCAGTTCTTC
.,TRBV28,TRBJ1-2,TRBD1,CASSLAQTGDYGYTF,TGTGCCAGCAGTTTGGCCCAAACAGGGGACTATGGCTACACCTTC
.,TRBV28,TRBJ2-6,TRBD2,CASSDLTSGGGANVLTF,TGTGCCAGCAGTGACCTGACTAGCGGGGGTGGGGCCAACGTCCTGACTTTC
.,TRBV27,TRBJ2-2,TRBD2,CASSNSRGGNTGELFF,TGTGCCAGCAGTAACTCACGGGGGGGTAACACCGGGGAGCTGTTTTTT
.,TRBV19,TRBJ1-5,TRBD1,CASSWTRDSYSNQPQHF,TGTGCCAGTAGTTGGACCCGGGACAGTTATAGCAATCAGCCCCAGCATTTT
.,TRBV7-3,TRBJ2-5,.,CASSLYGQETQYF,TGTGCCAGCAGCCTGTATGGGCAAGAGACCCAGTACTTC
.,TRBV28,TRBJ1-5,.,CASRPGTPGNQPQHF,TGTGCCAGCAGACCCGGGACGCCGGGCAATCAGCCCCAGCATTTT
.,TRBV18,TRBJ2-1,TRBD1,CASSPWTGPSSYNEQFF,TGTGCCAGCTCACCCTGGACAGGGCCAAGCTCCTACAATGAGCAGTTCTTC
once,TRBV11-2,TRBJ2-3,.,CASSLLPWSSSTDTQYF,TGTGCCAGCAGCCTCCTCCCATGGTCCTCTAGCACAGATACGCAGTATTTT
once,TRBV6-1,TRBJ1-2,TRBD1,CASSDWGQLYGYTF,TGTGCCAGCAGTGATTGGGGACAGCTCTATGGCTACACCTTC
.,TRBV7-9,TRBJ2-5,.,CASSFMGGSGETQYF,TGTGCCAGCAGCTTCATGGGTGGGTCCGGGGAGACCCAGTACTTC
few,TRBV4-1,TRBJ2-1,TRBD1,CASSLPPPGQYDNEQFF,TGCGCCAGCAGCCTCCCTCCCCCGGGACAGTACGACAATGAGCAGTTCTTC
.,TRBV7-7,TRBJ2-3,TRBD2,CASSLEREDTQYF,TGTGCCAGCAGCTTAGAGCGGGAAGATACGCAGTATTTT
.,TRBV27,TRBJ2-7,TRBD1,CASSLVRGKTEQYF,TGTGCCAGCAGTTTGGTCAGGGGGAAGACCGAGCAGTACTTC
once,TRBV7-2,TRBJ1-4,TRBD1,CASSLVTGGGEKLFF,TGTGCCAGCAGCTTAGTGACAGGGGGAGGAGAAAAACTGTTTTTT
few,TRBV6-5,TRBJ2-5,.,CASSYGLGETQYF,TGTGCCAGCAGTTACGGGTTAGGGGAGACCCAGTACTTC
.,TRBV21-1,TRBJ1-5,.,CARGKQGSGQPQHF,TGTGCCAGAGGGAAACAGGGGTCGGGTCAGCCCCAGCATTTT
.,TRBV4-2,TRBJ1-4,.,CASSQISGFADEKLFF,TGTGCCAGCAGCCAGATTTCAGGGTTTGCGGATGAAAAACTGTTTTTT
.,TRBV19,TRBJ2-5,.,CASSSRGGQETQYF,TGTGCCAGTAGTTCCAGGGGGGGCCAAGAGACCCAGTACTTC
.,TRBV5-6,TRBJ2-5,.,CATHPGYF,TGTGCCACCCACCCAGGGTACTTC
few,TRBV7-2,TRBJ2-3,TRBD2,CASSLVYGLAGGPDTQYF,TGTGCCAGCAGCTTAGTATATGGGCTAGCGGGGGGGCCCGATACGCAGTATTTT
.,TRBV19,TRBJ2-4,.,CASSKDRLGENIQYF,TGTGCCAGTAGTAAGGACAGACTCGGCGAAAACATTCAGTACTTC
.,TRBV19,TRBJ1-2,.,CASSPEVGYGYTF,TGTGCCAGTAGTCCCGAAGTTGGCTATGGCTACACCTTC
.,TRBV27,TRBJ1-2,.,CASSLSARQPYLGGYTF,TGTGCCAGCAGTTTAAGTGCGCGGCAGCCTTACCTGGGAGGCTACACCTTC
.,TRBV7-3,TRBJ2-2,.,CASSQDWNTGELFF,TGTGCCAGCAGCCAGGACTGGAACACCGGGGAGCTGTTTTTT
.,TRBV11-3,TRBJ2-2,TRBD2,CASSPIAGTGELFF,TGTGCCAGCAGCCCCATAGCGGGGACCGGGGAGCTGTTTTTT
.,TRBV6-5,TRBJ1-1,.,CASSSGARNTEAFF,TGTGCCAGCAGTTCCGGGGCAAGGAACACTGAAGCTTTCTTT
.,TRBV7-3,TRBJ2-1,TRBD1,CASSSTGGPSNEQFF,TGTGCCAGCAGCTCAACAGGGGGCCCGAGCAATGAGCAGTTCTTC
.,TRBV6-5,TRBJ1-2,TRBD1,CASSPGQGLNYGYTF,TGTGCCAGCAGTCCCGGACAGGGTTTAAACTATGGCTACACCTTC
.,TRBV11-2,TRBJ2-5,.,CASSTRLIGDQETQYF,TGTGCCAGCAGCACCCGCCTAATCGGTGACCAAGAGACCCAGTACTTC
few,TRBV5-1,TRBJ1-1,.,CASSLGGKAEAFF,TGCGCCAGCAGCTTGGGGGGGAAAGCTGAAGCTTTCTTT
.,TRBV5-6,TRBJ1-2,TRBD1,CASSPGQGGYGYTF,TGTGCCAGCAGTCCCGGACAGGGAGGCTATGGCTACACCTTC
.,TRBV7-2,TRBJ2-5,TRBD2,CASSFLAGGVETQYF,TGTGCCAGCAGCTTTCTAGCGGGGGGGGTAGAGACCCAGTACTTC
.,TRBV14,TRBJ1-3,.,CASSRSGNTIYF,TGTGCCAGCAGCCGGTCTGGAAACACCATATATTTT
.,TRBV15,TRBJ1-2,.,CATSRDLQGSGYTF,TGTGCCACCAGCAGAGATCTACAGGGAAGCGGCTACACCTTC
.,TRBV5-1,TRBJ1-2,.,CASSLTSEYGYTF,TGCGCCAGCAGCTTAACCAGCGAATATGGCTACACCTTC
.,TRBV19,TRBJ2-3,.,CASSGFSTDTQYF,TGTGCCAGTAGTGGGTTTTCCACAGATACGCAGTATTTT
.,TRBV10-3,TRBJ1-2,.,CAISVNMGGGYTF,TGTGCCATCAGTGTTAATATGGGCGGTGGCTACACCTTC
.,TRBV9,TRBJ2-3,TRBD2,CASSVGGLALDTQYF,TGTGCCAGCAGCGTAGGGGGACTAGCGTTAGATACGCAGTATTTT
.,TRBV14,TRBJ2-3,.,CASSQDTILGTDTQYF,TGTGCCAGCAGCCAAGATACCATTCTAGGCACAGATACGCAGTATTTT
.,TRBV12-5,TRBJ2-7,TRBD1,CASGQGQGAGEQYF,TGTGCTAGTGGCCAGGGACAGGGGGCCGGCGAGCAGTACTTC
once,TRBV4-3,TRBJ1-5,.,CASSQGRVRNQPQHF,TGCGCCAGCAGCCAAGGAAGGGTACGGAATCAGCCCCAGCATTTT